This T cell receptor beta chain comes out of a study of blood T cell repertoires in COVID-19. Study summary: Both acute and convalescent COVID-19 samples were obtained from the United States, Italy and Spain. Sample material is recorded as cDNA or gDNA derived from T cells, B-cell-depleted T cells, or PBMCs.

In the study's own analysis: Nucleated cell number was recorded as an estimate derived from reference gene primer amplification. TCRdb keeps only in-frame clones here, not all; method: immunoSEQ multiplex PCR. V and J calls and clone size follow that table, whereas D and trimming were derived from the DNA. The data hold fewer than 110,000 clones, with 80% to 85% observed a single time. The sequence was collected from a man aged 65 to 85 with acute or convalescent COVID-19. The sample comprised peripheral blood.

The CDR3 DNA sequence: TGTGCCAGCAGCCGTAAACCGGGACAGGGAGTCCACGAGCAGTACTTC. Protein: CASSRKPGQGVHEQYF. The chain uses TRBV7-2 and TRBJ2-7; TRBD1 matches at 9 bases. This CDR3 has 16 residues. With 5 bases clipped from V and 5 bases from J, the junction kept 13 bases outside the gene matches. Germline V gene data show CDR1 as SGHTA and CDR2 as FQGNSA.